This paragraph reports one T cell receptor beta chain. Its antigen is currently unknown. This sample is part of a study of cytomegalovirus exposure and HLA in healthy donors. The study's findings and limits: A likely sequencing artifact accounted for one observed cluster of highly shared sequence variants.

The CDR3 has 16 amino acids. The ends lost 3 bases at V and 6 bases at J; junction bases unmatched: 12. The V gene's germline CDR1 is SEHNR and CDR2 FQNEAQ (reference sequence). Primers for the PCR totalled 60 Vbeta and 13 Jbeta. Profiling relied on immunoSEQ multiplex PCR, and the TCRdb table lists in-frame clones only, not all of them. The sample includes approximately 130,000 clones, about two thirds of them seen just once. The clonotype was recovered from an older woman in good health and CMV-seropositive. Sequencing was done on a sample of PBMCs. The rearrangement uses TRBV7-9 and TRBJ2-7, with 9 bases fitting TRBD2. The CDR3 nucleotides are TGTGCCAGCAGCTTCGACCCCGGGGGACTAGCAGGCGAGCAGTACTTC. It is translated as CASSFDPGGLAGEQYF.